This T cell receptor (beta chain) derives from a study of Ad26.COV2.S vaccination and SARS-CoV-2 variants. About the study: Ad26.COV2.S given intramuscularly, once or twice 56 days apart.

This table comes from immunoSEQ multiplex PCR, and its TCRdb copy is limited to in-frame clones, with some not included. Here the sample spans around 270,000 clones, around 85% being singletons. Documented treatment: about 20 received Ad26.COV2.S at low or high dose, single or two shots; roughly five received placebo; per-sample allocation not given. It was on day 63 after the first vaccine or placebo injection that samples were taken. The CDR3 spans 15 residues. V shed 0 bases and J shed 0 bases, with 6 bases lying between them. Germline CDR1 reads SGHRS; CDR2 reads YFSETQ. The receptor's source is a person between 18 and 60 years old who received the Ad26.COV2.S COVID-19 vaccine or a placebo. Here the sequenced sample was peripheral blood, taken in a trial of Ad26.COV2.S vaccine versus placebo. This chain joins TRBV5-1 and TRBJ2-2; no clear D. The DNA of the CDR3 is TGCGCCAGCAGCTTGGGGGTCGCGAACACCGGGGAGCTGTTTTTT. It specifies CASSLGVANTGELFF.